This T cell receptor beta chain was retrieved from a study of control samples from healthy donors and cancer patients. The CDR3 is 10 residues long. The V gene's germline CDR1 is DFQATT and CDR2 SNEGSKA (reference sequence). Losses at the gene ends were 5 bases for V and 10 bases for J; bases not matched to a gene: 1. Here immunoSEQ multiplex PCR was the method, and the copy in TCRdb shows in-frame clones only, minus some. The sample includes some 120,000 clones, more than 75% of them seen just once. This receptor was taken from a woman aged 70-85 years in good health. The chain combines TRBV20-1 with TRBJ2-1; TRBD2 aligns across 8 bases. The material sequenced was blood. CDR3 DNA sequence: TGCAGTGCTGGGACTAGGGAGCAGTTCTTC. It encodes CSAGTREQFF.